This T cell receptor (beta chain) was captured by sequencing in a study of cytomegalovirus exposure and HLA in healthy donors. Overall study results and limits: Within the approximately 110 validation repertoires, first-cohort TCR clusters tended to co-occur, according to a later analysis. Most TCR sequences were rare, but some public TCRs occurred in many donors.

Data came from immunoSEQ multiplex PCR; TCRdb stores just in-frame clones and leaves some out. Among 120,000 to 150,000 clones listed, approximately 86% were seen once. This clone was picked up a small number of times. Its specificity is not known. The donors were part of the validation cohort, which consisted of roughly 110 subjects and was separate from the first cohort of under 750 subjects. The CDR3 covers 14 residues. The V and J ends lost 5 bases and 7 bases, in that order; junction bases with no gene match: 5. The germline V gene has CDR1 PRHDT and CDR2 FYEKMQ (reference sequence). The sequenced sample consisted of PBMCs. The TCR sequence derives from a man aged 18 to 29 in good health and CMV-seropositive. The J gene is TRBJ1-6, the V gene TRBV13; TRBD1 matches 7 bases. The DNA of the CDR3 is TGTGCCAGCAGCCCACGGGACAGCAATTCACCCCTCCACTTT. Translation gives CASSPRDSNSPLHF.